Each of the 18 T cell receptor beta chains below was sequenced from the same sample in a study of breast tumors, draining lymph nodes, adjacent tissues. TCRdb re-analysed the multiplex PCR reads in MiXCR, keeping a single row per CDR3 protein. This table holds 30,000 to 40,000 distinct CDR3 sequences, around a third found once. Source material: breast tumor tissue. All receptors derive from a female donor with breast cancer. Some clones in this sample may be carry-over from other donors' samples.

This clonotype has ten or more counts. This chain links TRBV7-6 with TRBJ2-3; 7 bases align to TRBD2. With 1 base clipped from V and 2 bases from J, the junction kept 6 bases outside the gene matches. Germline V lookup: CDR1 SGHVS, CDR2 FNYEAQ. This CDR3 comprises 16 residues. CDR3 bases: TGTGCCAGCAGCTTAGGGGGCGGGGGAACCACAGATACGCAGTATTTT. Its protein is CASSLGGGGTTDTQYF.

This clonotype was observed at least ten times. The chain uses TRBV4-2 and TRBJ2-1; D could derive from TRBD1 or TRBD2 (7 bases each). V was shortened by 4 bases and J by 4 bases, with 14 bases between the two germline ends. From germline, CDR1 is LGHNA and CDR2 YNFKEQ. CDR3 length: 15 residues. CDR3 residues: CASSRQGGVYNEQFF. In nucleotides, the CDR3 is TGTGCCAGCAGCCGACAGGGAGGGGTATACAATGAGCAGTTCTTC.

This clonotype was counted a few times. A much larger clone lies one base from this, so it may be a read error. J is TRBJ1-2 and V is TRBV29-1; no clear D gene. The CDR3 covers 14 residues. Germline values: CDR1 SQVTM, CDR2 ANQGSEA. The DNA for the CDR3 is TGCAGCGCTGAAGAGATAACAGATAACTATGGCTACACCTTC. It is translated as CSAEEITDNYGYTF.

The CDR3 sequence: CATGTGGYEKLFF. The CDR3 nucleotides read TGTGCCACGGGGACAGGGGGCTATGAAAAACTGTTTTTT. The V and J genes are TRBV24-1 and TRBJ1-4; 12 nucleotides line up with TRBD1. Germline V gene sequence: CDR1 KGHDR, CDR2 SFDVKD. The CDR3 loop spans 13 amino acids. V dropped 10 bases and J dropped 6; count of bases not matched to a gene: 2.

As to this clonotype: A read error may produce the germline difference seen at one junction end. The rearrangement joins TRBV19 to TRBJ2-5, with TRBD2 identical over 12 bases. Germline lookup yields CDR1 LNHDA and CDR2 SQIVND (reference sequence). The CDR3 consists of 16 residues. The CDR3 DNA reads TGTGCCAGTAGTAACCTAGCGGGAGGGCCTGGGGAGACCCTGTACTTC. It specifies CASSNLAGGPGETLYF.

This clonotype was seen repeatedly, ten times or more. The chain recombines TRBV6-6 with TRBJ2-7; D may be TRBD2 (5 bases). The CDR3 is 11 residues long. Germline V lookup: CDR1 MNHNY, CDR2 SVGAGI (reference sequence). Trimming stripped 4 bases from V and 7 bases from J, with 8 bases between. CDR3 region: CASSSGGEQYF. CDR3 in DNA: TGTGCCAGCAGTTCGGGCGGGGAGCAGTACTTC.

This clonotype was seen a handful of times. CDR3 residues: CSANPGLAGGCNEQFF. The CDR3, as DNA: TGCAGTGCTAACCCAGGACTAGCGGGAGGGTGCAATGAGCAGTTCTTC. This chain joins TRBV20-1 and TRBJ2-1; TRBD2 matches 15 bases. The germline gives CDR1 DFQATT, CDR2 SNEGSKA (reference sequence). CDR3 length: 16 amino acids. Trimming took 4 bases from V and 6 from J; bases not matched to a gene: 7.

This clonotype was seen just once. This sequence may be a read error, since a much larger clone differs from it by one base. J is TRBJ2-5 and V is TRBV18; 7 bases fit TRBD1. This CDR3 comprises 15 residues. Germline CDR1 and CDR2: KGHSH and LQKENI. With 3 bases clipped from V and 5 bases from J, the junction kept 9 bases outside the gene matches. CDR3 sequence: CASSPGTVAWETQYF. DNA for the CDR3: TGTGCCAGCTCACCGGGGACAGTGGCCTGGGAGACCCAGTACTTC.

Within the sample, this clonotype is medium-sized (0.01 to 0.1%). The genes are TRBV2 and TRBJ2-1, with 7 bases matching TRBD2. The germline gives CDR1 SNHLY, CDR2 FYNNEI. The CDR3 is 15 amino acids. With V trimmed by 6 bases and J by 4 bases, 9 bases remained unmatched. The CDR3 loop is CASSSAGVRYNEQFF. CDR3 coding DNA: TGTGCCAGCAGCTCTGCGGGAGTAAGGTACAATGAGCAGTTCTTC. Complete variable domain (other parts from reference TRBV2 and TRBJ2-1): EPEVTQTPSHQVTQMGQEVILRCVPISNHLYFYWYRQILGQKVEFLVSFYNNEISEKSEIFDDQFSVERPDGSNFTLKIRSTKLEDSAMYFCASSSAGVRYNEQFFGPGTRLTVL.

This clonotype was seen repeatedly, ten times or more. The chain uses TRBV9 and TRBJ2-3; 8 bases line up with TRBD2. CDR3 size: 15 residues. V lost 2 bases to trimming and J lost 6 bases; unmatched junction nucleotides: 8. Germline V lookup: CDR1 SGDLS, CDR2 YYNGEE. In DNA form, the CDR3 reads TGTGCCAGCAGCGTCGGGAGGGCCCCTGAGGATACGCAGTATTTT. It is translated as CASSVGRAPEDTQYF. Full variable domain (remainder filled in from reference TRBV9 and TRBJ2-3): DSGVTQTPKHLITATGQRVTLRCSPRSGDLSVYWYQQSLDQGLQFLIQYYNGEERAKGNILERFSAQQFPDLHSELNLSSLELGDSALYFCASSVGRAPEDTQYFGPGTRLTVL.

This clonotype was recorded at least ten times. The chain couples TRBV10-3 to TRBJ2-1; D call uncertain. CDR1 ENHRY and CDR2 SYGVKD come from the germline V gene. The CDR3 has 18 residues. Trimming removed 1 base from V and 2 bases from J, with 18 bases in between. CDR3 protein: CAISELVTALGTYNEQFF. As DNA, the CDR3 is TGTGCCATCAGTGAGTTGGTAACAGCCTTGGGAACCTACAATGAGCAGTTCTTC.

This clonotype was observed a few times. The V gene is TRBV28, the J gene TRBJ2-7; 8 bases align to TRBD1. The CDR3 is made up of 16 amino acids. Germline CDR1 is MDHEN and CDR2 is SYDVKM. V lost 4 bases and J lost 3; bases outside the gene matches: 11. The DNA of the CDR3 is TGTGCCAGCAGTTACGGCTTTCAGGGGGCACGCTACGAGCAGTACTTC. Translated: CASSYGFQGARYEQYF.

This clonotype showed up many times. J is TRBJ1-2 and V is TRBV4-3; perhaps TRBD1 as D (6 bases). Germline CDR1 reads LGHNA; CDR2 reads YSLEER. CDR3 length equals 17 residues. V gave up 0 bases and J gave up 4 bases, with 18 bases separating them. This chain's CDR3 is CASSQDYGGGAGYGYTF. In nucleotides, the CDR3 is TGCGCCAGCAGCCAAGATTACGGGGGGGGCGCGGGCTATGGCTACACCTTC.

This clonotype has a count of ten or more. The chain employs TRBV7-8 and TRBJ2-7; tentative D call: TRBD2 (6 bases). Germline V CDR1 and CDR2: SGHVS, FQNEAQ. The V end was cut by 5 bases, the J end by 2 bases, with 16 bases between. The CDR3 is 15 residues long. The CDR3 nucleotides are TGTGCCAGCAGCCCCACCCTTAGCGGACCCTACGAGCAGTACTTC. Translating it yields CASSPTLSGPYEQYF.

This clonotype was recorded many times. V is TRBV11-2 and J is TRBJ2-5, with 8 nucleotides matching TRBD1. Per germline, CDR1 SGHAT and CDR2 FQNNGV. The CDR3 runs 16 residues. V shed 0 bases and J 5 bases; nucleotides not matched to a gene: 8. The CDR3 nucleotides read TGTGCCAGCAGCTTAGATACCGGGACAGGTCGTGAGACCCAGTACTTC. Translation: CASSLDTGTGRETQYF.

This clonotype was seen only once. V and J are TRBV6-4 and TRBJ2-2; 7 bases line up with TRBD1. The CDR3 totals 12 residues. The germline CDR1 and CDR2 sequences are MRHNA and SNTAGT. V lost 10 bases to trimming and J lost 6 bases; unmatched junction nucleotides: 5. The CDR3 DNA reads TGTGCCATCAATCAGGGGGCCGGGGAGCTGTTTTTT. Translating it yields CAINQGAGELFF.

This clonotype was found a few times. The rearrangement links TRBV7-8 to TRBJ1-4; 10 bases are shared with TRBD1. Germline loops: CDR1 SGHVS, CDR2 FQNEAQ. V lost 5 bases and J lost 6; bases outside the gene matches: 6. This CDR3 is 15 amino acids long. CDR3 amino acids: CASSGQTGGYEKLFF. CDR3 nucleotide sequence: TGTGCCAGCAGCGGACAGACAGGGGGCTATGAAAAACTGTTTTTT.

The chain uses TRBV20-1 and TRBJ2-1; TRBD2 matches at 11 bases. The CDR3 extends over 13 amino acids. Germline CDR1 DFQATT, CDR2 SNEGSKA (reference sequence). V lost 3 bases to trimming and J lost 9 bases; unmatched junction nucleotides: 4. The CDR3 DNA follows: TGCAGTGCTAGCGAGACTAGCGGGATTGAGCAGTTCTTC. This codes for CSASETSGIEQFF.